Below are 11 T cell receptor beta chains sequenced from a single sample in a study of T cells in Graves' hyperthyroidism and ophthalmopathy. Researchers took RNA transcripts and amplified the TCR beta CDR3 regions from them. Carried out on the TCR CDR3, a first-round RT-PCR used the HTBI primer set. MiXCR was run by TCRdb on the multiplex PCR reads, yielding one entry per CDR3 protein. The sample shows about 150,000 distinct CDR3 sequences, approximately 20% of them seen only once. Sequencing used blood. These receptors were obtained from a woman aged 50 to 65 with Graves' hyperthyroidism that later progressed to Graves' ophthalmopathy.

This clonotype was found many times. The rearrangement links TRBV2 to TRBJ1-2, with 11 bases lining up with TRBD1. The CDR3 consists of 15 residues. Germline lookup yields CDR1 SNHLY and CDR2 FYNNEI. J gave up 8 bases and V 5 bases, and 10 bases lay outside the gene matches. CDR3 loop: CASSLPGQGVSGYTF. CDR3 nucleotide sequence: TGTGCCAGCAGTCTCCCGGGACAGGGGGTGAGCGGCTACACCTTC.

This clonotype was found many times. The chain carries TRBV3-1 and TRBJ2-1; 7 positions agree with TRBD2. J was trimmed by 0 bases and V by 3 bases; bases with no gene match: 8. The germline gives CDR1 LGHDT, CDR2 YNNKEL (reference sequence). This CDR3 is built from 17 residues. The CDR3 DNA reads TGTGCCAGCAGCCAGAAGCGTTCGGGGGGCTCCTACAATGAGCAGTTCTTC. This gives the protein CASSQKRSGGSYNEQFF.

This clonotype was recorded at least ten times. The V call is TRBV12-3 or TRBV12-4, the J call TRBJ1-6, with 9 positions matching TRBD1. Trimming at V came to 7 bases and at J to 6 bases, leaving 4 bases not matched to a gene. The CDR3 is 14 residues long. The CDR3 region is CASTTTGGNSPLHF. The CDR3 coding sequence is TGTGCCAGCACCACGACAGGGGGTAATTCACCCCTCCACTTT.

Many counts were recorded for this clonotype. The rearrangement links TRBV2 to TRBJ2-2; D might be TRBD1 (8 bases). Germline CDR1 reads SNHLY; CDR2 reads FYNNEI. The V gene lost 6 bases and the J gene lost 5 bases, with 13 bases spanning the gap. CDR3 length: 14 residues. The CDR3 nucleotides read TGTGCCAGCAGACAGGGGGGGGTAACCGGGGAGCTGTTTTTT. This gives the protein CASRQGGVTGELFF.

DNA for the CDR3: TGTGCCAGCAGACAGGACGGGAATGAGCAGTTCTTC. Translation gives CASRQDGNEQFF. The chain combines TRBV3-1 with TRBJ2-1, with a possible D match to TRBD1 (5 bases). The CDR3 has 12 amino acids. CDR1 is LGHDT, CDR2 YNNKEL, per germline (reference sequence). V was clipped by 6 bases and J by 7 bases, with 10 bases between them.

The rearrangement joins TRBV29-1 to TRBJ2-7; D possibly uses TRBD1 or TRBD2 (6 bases each). The ends were cut back, 5 bases at V and 0 bases at J, with 14 bases in the middle. Germline V gives CDR1 SQVTM, CDR2 ANQGSEA. This CDR3 is built from 14 residues. The CDR3 sequence is CSVIVGGPSYEQYF. The CDR3 DNA reads TGCAGCGTTATAGTGGGGGGCCCCTCCTACGAGCAGTACTTC.

This rearrangement joins TRBV9 to TRBJ1-2; D remains ambiguous. CDR1 and CDR2 (germline): SGDLS, YYNGEE. The CDR3 sequence is 15 residues long. V lost 0 bases and J 4 bases, leaving 13 bases between the germline ends. The CDR3 region is CASSVEEHISYGYTF. The CDR3 nucleotides read TGTGCCAGCAGCGTAGAGGAACACATAAGCTATGGCTACACCTTC.

This clonotype was observed many times. The chain combines TRBV5-1 with TRBJ2-1; D remains unclear. Germline assignment: CDR1 SGHRS and CDR2 YFSETQ. V was trimmed by 0 bases and J by 7 bases, leaving 14 bases between them. This CDR3 is 15 amino acids long. The CDR3, as DNA: TGCGCCAGCAGCTTGGGTCCCCTCTTGTCTAATGAGCAGTTCTTC. The encoded protein is CASSLGPLLSNEQFF.

J is TRBJ2-6 and V is TRBV7-3; a weak D match, TRBD2 (5 bases). This CDR3 region has 18 residues. The V end lost 5 bases, the J end lost 4 bases, and 21 bases lay between the germline ends. The germline V gene has CDR1 SGHTA and CDR2 FQGTGA. The CDR3 DNA is TGTGCCAGCAGCCCGGGTAGCCAGGCGGGCTGGGGGGCCAACGTCCTGACTTTC. Translating gives CASSPGSQAGWGANVLTF.

This clonotype was found many times. The gene calls are TRBV7-9 and TRBJ2-7; 13 positions agree with TRBD2. Germline V gives CDR1 SEHNR, CDR2 FQNEAQ (reference sequence). The junction had 3 bases not matched to a gene; V was cut back by 4 bases and J by 0 bases. This CDR3 contains 16 residues. DNA of the CDR3: TGTGCCAGCAGCTCGACTAGCGGGGGGAGCTCCTACGAGCAGTACTTC. This gives the protein CASSSTSGGSSYEQYF.

CDR3 in amino acids: CSATPLANSYEQYF. DNA of the CDR3: TGCAGTGCTACCCCTCTAGCGAACTCCTACGAGCAGTACTTC. V and J are TRBV20-1 and TRBJ2-7, with D tentatively TRBD2 (6 bases). This CDR3 has 14 amino acids. Trimming left V 4 bases short and J 0 bases short, with 13 bases between. In germline, CDR1 is DFQATT, CDR2 SNEGSKA (reference sequence).